This T cell receptor beta chain was retrieved from a study of blood T cell repertoires in COVID-19. Across the study: The samples span acute and convalescent COVID-19 from the United States, Italy and Spain. From T cells, B-cell-depleted T cells, or PBMCs came the material, which was cDNA or gDNA.

The germline V gene encodes CDR1 MNHEY and CDR2 SMNVEV (reference sequence). The CDR3 loop spans 18 amino acids. V shed 1 base and J 4 bases; nucleotides not matched to a gene: 14. As processed by the authors: For nucleated cells, counts were estimated from reference gene primer amplification. Produced via immunoSEQ multiplex PCR; TCRdb's table is partial and in-frame only. The V and J calls and clone size come from that table; D and trimming were worked out from the DNA. The data show 30,000 to 40,000 clones, around 80% seen once. The rearrangement joins TRBV27 to TRBJ1-2, with TRBD1 identical over 8 bases. This TCR was recovered from a man older than 75 with active or convalescent COVID-19. The sequenced material came from peripheral blood. CDR3 sequence reads: CASSLLAGTGGRIYGYTF. The CDR3 DNA sequence: TGTGCCAGCAGTTTATTGGCCGGGACAGGAGGGCGTATCTATGGCTACACCTTC.